This T cell receptor (beta chain) was identified in a study of cytomegalovirus exposure and HLA in healthy donors. Across the whole study: Assignment to the Caucasian-associated ancestry cluster applied to approximately 80% of the approximately 400 genotyped donors.

Study-wide findings and caveats: Researchers had no immune exposure information except CMV serostatus available.

Concerning this clone: Its antigen remains unknown.

The CDR3 is made up of 16 amino acids. Germline V gene lookup returns CDR1 SQVTM and CDR2 ANQGSEA. The ends lost 5 bases at V and 5 bases at J; junction bases unmatched: 15. PCR used 60 Vbeta primers and 13 Jbeta primers. As originally analysed: A later analysis counted about 80 million unique TCR beta chains, around 10 million shared. Generated by immunoSEQ multiplex PCR, the TCRdb table keeps only in-frame clones and is missing some. The V and J calls and clone size come from that table; D and trimming were worked out from the DNA. The sample has 160,000 or so clones, roughly 76% seen once. The sequencing input was PBMCs. The chain employs TRBV29-1 and TRBJ2-3, with 8 nucleotides matching TRBD1. The sequence derives from a woman between 45 and 60 years old in good health and CMV-seronegative. Here the CDR3 DNA reads TGCAGCGTTAACCAGGGGGCGCAAACTCTCCAAGATACGCAGTATTTT. The encoded protein is CSVNQGAQTLQDTQYF.